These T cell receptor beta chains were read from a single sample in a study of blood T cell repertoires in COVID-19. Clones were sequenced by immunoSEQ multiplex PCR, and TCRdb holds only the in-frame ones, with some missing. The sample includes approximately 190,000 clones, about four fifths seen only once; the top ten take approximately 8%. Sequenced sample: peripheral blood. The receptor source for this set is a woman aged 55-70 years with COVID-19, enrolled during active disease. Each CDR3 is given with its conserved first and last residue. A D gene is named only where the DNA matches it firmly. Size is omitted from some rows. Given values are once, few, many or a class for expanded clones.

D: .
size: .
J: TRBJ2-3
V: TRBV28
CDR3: CASSPGQGTDTQYF
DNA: TGTGCCAGCAGTCCCGGACAAGGCACAGATACGCAGTATTTT

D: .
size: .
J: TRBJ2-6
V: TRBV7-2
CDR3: CASSLQGAGANVLTF
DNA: TGTGCCAGCAGCTTACAGGGCGCTGGGGCCAACGTCCTGACTTTC

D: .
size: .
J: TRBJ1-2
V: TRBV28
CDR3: CASSSISYGYTF
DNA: TGTGCCAGCAGTTCGATTAGCTATGGCTACACCTTC

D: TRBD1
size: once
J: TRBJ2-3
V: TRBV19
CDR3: CASSIPRTGEDTQYF
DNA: TGTGCCAGTAGTATTCCTCGGACAGGGGAAGATACGCAGTATTTT

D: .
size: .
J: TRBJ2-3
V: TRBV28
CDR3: CASRGLGTDTQYF
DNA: TGTGCCAGCAGGGGGCTTGGCACAGATACGCAGTATTTT

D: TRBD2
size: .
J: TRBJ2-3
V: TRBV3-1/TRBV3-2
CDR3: CASSQVLAGVTDTQYF
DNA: TGTGCCAGCAGCCAAGTCCTAGCGGGAGTCACAGATACGCAGTATTTT

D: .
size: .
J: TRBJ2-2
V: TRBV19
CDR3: CASSMAGQLNTGELFF
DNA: TGTGCCAGTAGTATGGCAGGACAACTGAACACCGGGGAGCTGTTTTTT

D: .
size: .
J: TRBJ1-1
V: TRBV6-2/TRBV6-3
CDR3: CASSSPGGGGTEAFF
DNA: TGTGCCAGCAGTTCCCCGGGGGGGGGCGGCACTGAAGCTTTCTTT

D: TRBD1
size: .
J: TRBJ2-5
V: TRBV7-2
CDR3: CASSRDRGETQYF
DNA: TGTGCCAGCAGCCGCGACAGGGGAGAGACCCAGTACTTC

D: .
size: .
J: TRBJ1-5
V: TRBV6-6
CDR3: CASTAGGGNQPQHF
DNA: TGTGCCAGCACCGCGGGGGGGGGTAATCAGCCCCAGCATTTT

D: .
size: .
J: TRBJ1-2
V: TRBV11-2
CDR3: CASSLSGRVDGYTF
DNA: TGTGCCAGCAGCTTGAGTGGCAGGGTGGATGGCTACACCTTC

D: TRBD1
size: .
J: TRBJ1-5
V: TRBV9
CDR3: CASSVGAGGLQPQHF
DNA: TGTGCCAGCAGCGTAGGAGCAGGGGGCCTTCAGCCCCAGCATTTT

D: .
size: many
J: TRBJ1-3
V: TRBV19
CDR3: CASNERNTIYF
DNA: TGTGCCAGTAATGAGCGAAACACCATATATTTT

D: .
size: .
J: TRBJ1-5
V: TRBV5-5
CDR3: CASSLLHGGDQPQHF
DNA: TGTGCCAGCAGCCTTCTTCATGGGGGGGATCAGCCCCAGCATTTT

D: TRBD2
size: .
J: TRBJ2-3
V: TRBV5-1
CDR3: CASSSRGAGDVSSTDTQYF
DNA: TGCGCCAGCAGCTCCAGGGGAGCGGGGGACGTTTCTAGCACAGATACGCAGTATTTT

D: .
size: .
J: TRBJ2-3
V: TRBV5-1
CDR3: CASSLGRGTDTQYF
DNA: TGCGCCAGCAGCTTGGGCCGCGGGACAGATACGCAGTATTTT

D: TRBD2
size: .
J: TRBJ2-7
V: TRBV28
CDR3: CASSSPSGRYEQYF
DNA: TGTGCCAGCAGTTCGCCTAGCGGTAGGTACGAGCAGTACTTC

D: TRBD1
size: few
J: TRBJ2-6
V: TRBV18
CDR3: CASSLQWTGQIVNSGANVLTF
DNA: TGTGCCAGCTCCCTCCAATGGACAGGGCAGATTGTGAACTCTGGGGCCAACGTCCTGACTTTC

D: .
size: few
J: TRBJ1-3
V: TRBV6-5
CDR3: CVSSNGNTIYF
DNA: TGTGTCAGTTCTAATGGAAACACCATATATTTT